A single sample gave rise to the 21 T cell receptor beta chains below, sequenced in a study of shared clonotypes between healthy human individuals. Assay: immunoSEQ multiplex PCR; the TCRdb copy retains only in-frame clones and omits some. The data show over a million clones, 98% seen once. Sample: naive CD4+ T cells sorted from blood. The subset was: CD45RA+ positively selected. The receptors were gathered from a man aged 30 to 45 in good health.

With respect to this clone: Different DNA sequences within this sample yield the same CDR3. This chain uses TRBV9 with TRBJ2-7; the D gene could be TRBD1 or TRBD2 (5 bases each). Trimming pared 0 bases from V and 0 bases from J, leaving 10 bases between. Looked up from germline, CDR1 is SGDLS and CDR2 is YYNGEE. CDR3 length: 15 residues. The CDR3 is CASSVGAGSSYEQYF. In nucleotides, the CDR3 is TGTGCCAGCAGCGTAGGGGCAGGGAGCTCCTACGAGCAGTACTTC.

The chain links TRBV29-1 to TRBJ2-3; 7 bases align to TRBD2. Germline CDR1 reads SQVTM; CDR2 reads ANQGSEA. Trimming cost V 6 bases and J 6 bases; bases outside gene matches: 3. The CDR3 has 11 amino acids. The CDR3 DNA sequence: TGCAGCGTCGGACTAGTTGATACGCAGTATTTT. Amino acids: CSVGLVDTQYF.

Of note for this clone: Other DNA sequences from this sample encode an identical CDR3 as well. The CDR3 coding sequence is TGTGCCAGCTCACCCACCTCGGACAGCTACGAGCAGTACTTC. As protein: CASSPTSDSYEQYF. This sequence joins TRBV18 and TRBJ2-7, with D possibly TRBD1 on 6 matching bases. V lost 3 bases to trimming and J lost 3 bases, with 12 bases between them. The CDR3 contains 14 residues. Looked up from germline, CDR1 is KGHSH and CDR2 is LQKENI.

V gene TRBV11-3 combines with J gene TRBJ2-1; 8 nucleotides match TRBD2. Per the germline V gene, CDR1 is SGHNT and CDR2 is YENEEA. The CDR3 has 16 amino acids. The trim removed 5 bases at V and 6 bases at J, leaving 12 bases unmatched. CDR3 protein: CASSPPGGDRTNEQFF. For the CDR3, the DNA is TGTGCCAGCAGCCCCCCGGGGGGGGATCGTACCAATGAGCAGTTCTTC.

The rearrangement links TRBV9 to TRBJ2-5; unclear D gene. The V gene's germline CDR1 is SGDLS and CDR2 YYNGEE. V was shortened by 0 bases and J by 0 bases, with 12 bases between the two germline ends. This CDR3 has 16 residues. The CDR3 spells CASSVGYHWYQETQYF. The CDR3 DNA reads as TGTGCCAGCAGCGTAGGTTACCATTGGTACCAAGAGACCCAGTACTTC.

The chain employs TRBV7-9 and TRBJ2-7; D may be TRBD2 (9 bases). The CDR3 loop spans 16 amino acids. Trimming stripped 4 bases from V and 6 bases from J, with 22 bases between. The germline V gene encodes CDR1 SEHNR and CDR2 FQNEAQ (reference sequence). The CDR3 nucleotides read TGTGCCAGCAGCTCCAGGGGGCGGGAGGGTCCCCTCGAGCAGTACTTC. Protein product: CASSSRGREGPLEQYF. The whole variable domain, remainder taken from reference TRBV7-9 and TRBJ2-7, is DTGVSQNPRHKITKRGQNVTFRCDPISEHNRLYWYRQTLGQGPEFLTYFQNEAQLEKSRLLSDRFSAERPKGSFSTLEIQRTEQGDSAMYLCASSSRGREGPLEQYFGPGTRLTVT.

The V call is TRBV29-1, the J call TRBJ2-3, with D possibly matching TRBD2 (6 bases). The CDR3 runs to 12 residues. V lost 6 bases, J lost 6 bases, and 13 bases lay in between. The germline V gene has CDR1 SQVTM and CDR2 ANQGSEA. CDR3 protein: CSVETSLDTQYF. The CDR3 DNA sequence: TGCAGCGTAGAGACTAGTTTGGATACGCAGTATTTT.

The CDR3 here is CASSPPGWAFF. CDR3 nucleotide sequence: TGTGCCAGCAGCCCCCCCGGGTGGGCTTTCTTT. J is TRBJ1-1 and V is TRBV2; D is unclear. Between the trimmed V and J ends, which lost 6 bases and 11 bases, there was a span of 13 bases. CDR1 is SNHLY and CDR2 is FYNNEI in the germline V gene. The CDR3 totals 11 residues.

The chain uses TRBV28 and TRBJ2-2; D gene unclear. The CDR3 has 12 residues. V was cut by 11 bases and J by 4 bases, with 11 bases left in between. Germline CDR1 MDHEN, CDR2 SYDVKM. The CDR3 DNA follows: TGTGCCGGATCACAGAGCACCGGGGAGCTGTTTTTT. Amino acids: CAGSQSTGELFF. The full variable domain, its missing parts supplied by reference TRBV28 and TRBJ2-2, is DVKVTQSSRYLVKRTGEKVFLECVQDMDHENMFWYRQDPGLGLRLIYFSYDVKMKEKGDIPEGYSVSREKKERFSLILESASTNQTSMYLCAGSQSTGELFFGEGSRLTVL.

The chain couples TRBV28 to TRBJ1-1, with unresolved D. Germline CDR1 MDHEN, CDR2 SYDVKM. Trimming took 3 bases from V and 2 from J, leaving 13 bases between them. This CDR3 is built from 15 residues. The CDR3 region is CASSFGPMSNTEAFF. CDR3 nucleotides: TGTGCCAGCAGTTTCGGGCCAATGAGCAACACTGAAGCTTTCTTT.

This clone was observed once. CDR3 in amino acids: CAISGEGGTNTEAFF. The CDR3 DNA reads as TGTGCCATATCAGGTGAGGGTGGCACAAACACTGAAGCTTTCTTT. This sequence joins TRBV10-3 and TRBJ1-1; D is uncertain. Trimming stripped 9 bases from V and 2 bases from J, with 19 bases between. The CDR3 spans 15 residues. Germline-derived CDR1 and CDR2 are ENHRY and SYGVKD.

This sequence joins TRBV29-1 and TRBJ2-1, with 12 nucleotides matching TRBD2. With 7 bases clipped from V and 0 bases from J, the junction kept 4 bases outside the gene matches. The CDR3 loop spans 15 amino acids. CDR1 and CDR2 (germline): SQVTM, ANQGSEA. The CDR3 protein is CSDLAGGSSYNEQFF. Here the CDR3 DNA reads TGCAGCGACCTAGCGGGAGGGAGCTCCTACAATGAGCAGTTCTTC.

The V call is TRBV19, the J call TRBJ2-7; no clear D gene. Germline V lookup: CDR1 LNHDA, CDR2 SQIVND (reference sequence). The CDR3 runs to 13 residues. Trimming shortened V by 1 base and J by 4 bases, and 8 bases separated the two germline ends. In nucleotides, the CDR3 is TGTGCCAGTAGTATAGTCTTCGCGTACGAGCAGTACTTC. This sequence encodes CASSIVFAYEQYF.

CDR3 sequence: CASSDRTGAKLFF. CDR3 coding DNA: TGTGCCAGCAGCGACAGGACAGGGGCAAAACTGTTTTTT. The chain recombines TRBV5-4 with TRBJ1-4; 9 nucleotides line up with TRBD1. V lost 4 bases and J lost 10; bases outside the gene matches: 5. This CDR3 has 13 amino acids. Germline CDR1 reads SGHNT; CDR2 reads YYREEE (reference sequence).

This clone was found once. For the CDR3, the DNA is TGCGCCAGCAGCCCCGGTGAGGGGGGGAACACTGAAGCTTTCTTT. This gives the protein CASSPGEGGNTEAFF. V and J are TRBV5-1 and TRBJ1-1; D might be TRBD1 (6 bases). Germline lookup yields CDR1 SGHRS and CDR2 YFSETQ. The CDR3 contains 15 residues. With 4 bases removed from V and 1 base from J, the gap between germline ends came to 14 bases.

J is TRBJ2-5 and V is TRBV29-1; weak D call: TRBD1 (6 bases). Deletions cut 7 bases from V and 1 base from J, with 19 bases between. The germline V gene has CDR1 SQVTM and CDR2 ANQGSEA. The length of the CDR3 is 15 residues. CDR3 DNA sequence: TGCAGCGCCAAACGGGCACAGGGATCCCAAGAGACCCAGTACTTC. This codes for CSAKRAQGSQETQYF. Full variable domain (outside the CDR3, taken from reference TRBV29-1 and TRBJ2-5): SAVISQKPSRDICQRGTSLTIQCQVDSQVTMMFWYRQQPGQSLTLIATANQGSEATYESGFVIDKFPISRPNLTFSTLTVSNMSPEDSSIYLCSAKRAQGSQETQYFGPGTRLLVL.

This clone was recorded only once. This chain connects TRBV25-1 to TRBJ2-7; D is unresolved. V lost 5 bases and J lost 7, with 9 bases in between. Germline V gene lookup returns CDR1 MGHDK and CDR2 SYGVNS. The CDR3 runs to 11 residues. This CDR3 reads CASSTPSEQYF. The CDR3 DNA reads TGTGCCAGCAGTACCCCTTCGGAGCAGTACTTC.

The rearrangement joins TRBV7-3 to TRBJ2-1; D is undetermined. CDR3 length equals 13 residues. The V end lost 9 bases, the J end lost 5 bases, and 14 bases lay between the germline ends. Germline V gene sequence: CDR1 SGHTA, CDR2 FQGTGA. The CDR3 DNA reads TGTGCCAGTAAACAAGGACCGAACAATGAGCAGTTCTTC. The encoded protein is CASKQGPNNEQFF.

The sample holds one count of this clone. The V and J genes are TRBV6-1 and TRBJ2-7, with 7 bases matching TRBD2. Germline CDR1 reads MNHNS; CDR2 reads SASEGT. The CDR3 contains 15 residues. V shed 7 bases, J shed 0 bases, and the junction held 9 bases outside the gene matches. CDR3 in DNA: TGTGCCAGCATCTTCAAGGCGGGGGTCTCCTACGAGCAGTACTTC. This codes for CASIFKAGVSYEQYF.

V and J are TRBV5-1 and TRBJ2-2; TRBD2 matches 9 bases. The CDR3 is 17 residues long. V lost 1 base to trimming and J lost 3 bases; unmatched junction nucleotides: 7. CDR1 SGHRS and CDR2 YFSETQ come from the germline V gene. As DNA, the CDR3 is TGCGCCAGCAGCTTGAGTTCTGCGGGAGGGCACACCGGGGAGCTGTTTTTT. Translating it yields CASSLSSAGGHTGELFF.

The count of this clone is one. V and J are TRBV5-1 and TRBJ1-1, with TRBD1 matching over 8 bases. With V trimmed by 0 bases and J by 1 base, 8 bases remained unmatched. CDR3 size: 17 residues. Per germline, CDR1 SGHRS and CDR2 YFSETQ. The CDR3 DNA reads TGCGCCAGCAGCTTGGAAGGGTGGGACAGGCCGAACACTGAAGCTTTCTTT. It is translated as CASSLEGWDRPNTEAFF.